A selection of T cell receptor beta chains follows, all from one sample in a study of CD8 T cells in ankylosing spondylitis. MiXCR was run by TCRdb on the 5' RACE reads, yielding one entry per CDR3 protein. The sample yields about 360,000 distinct CDR3 sequences, approximately 22% seen once. The sequencing input was blood, either unsorted or a sorted T cell fraction (not recorded which). All receptors come from a male donor with ankylosing spondylitis or in good health (not recorded which). CDR3s include the opening cysteine and the closing phenylalanine or tryptophan. The D gene is left open where the match is weak. Expanded clones get a size class; other rows say once, few or many, or leave the size out.

clone size,D gene,J gene,V gene,CDR3 protein,CDR3 DNA
few,-,TRBJ1-2,TRBV4-1,CASSQGRGGGLSYGYTF,TGCGCCAGCAGCCAAGGCCGGGGAGGTGGCCTTAGCTATGGCTACACCTTC
few,-,TRBJ1-2,TRBV7-9,CASSLSAGLYGYTF,TGTGCCAGCAGCTTATCCGCGGGTCTCTATGGCTACACCTTC
few,-,TRBJ2-7,TRBV29-1,CSVEGDEQYF,TGCAGCGTTGAAGGAGACGAGCAGTACTTC
-,-,TRBJ2-1,TRBV4-1,CASSQDVAGFYNEQFF,TGCGCCAGCAGCCAAGATGTGGCCGGGTTCTACAATGAGCAGTTCTTC
few,-,TRBJ2-7,TRBV12-3/TRBV12-4,CASSWAGLEQYF,TGTGCCAGCAGTTGGGCAGGGCTCGAGCAGTACTTC
-,-,TRBJ2-1,TRBV10-3,CAISDEVNSYNEQFF,TGTGCCATCAGTGATGAAGTGAACTCCTACAATGAGCAGTTCTTC
few,TRBD1,TRBJ2-7,TRBV11-2,CASSEVGGTGYEQYF,TGTGCCAGCAGCGAAGTCGGGGGGACAGGGTACGAGCAGTACTTC
few,-,TRBJ1-5,TRBV28,CASSLLGRDQPQHF,TGTGCCAGCAGTTTGTTGGGGCGGGACCAGCCCCAGCATTTT
-,-,TRBJ1-5,TRBV7-8,CASSYRPAVPQHF,TGTGCCAGCAGCTATAGACCGGCCGTGCCCCAGCATTTT
few,-,TRBJ2-7,TRBV29-1,CSARPGAASEQYF,TGCAGCGCTCGTCCCGGCGCCGCGTCCGAGCAGTACTTC
-,TRBD2,TRBJ2-2,TRBV6-5,CASSYSNGGALTGELFF,TGTGCCAGCAGTTACTCGAACGGGGGGGCCTTGACCGGGGAGCTGTTTTTT
few,-,TRBJ2-5,TRBV12-3/TRBV12-4,CASSLSQTQYF,TGTGCCAGCAGTTTAAGCCAGACCCAGTACTTC
-,TRBD2,TRBJ2-3,TRBV4-1,CASSVRGGPDTQYF,TGCGCCAGCAGTGTCCGGGGGGGCCCAGATACGCAGTATTTT
-,-,TRBJ1-2,TRBV2,CASSVKGDYGYTF,TGTGCCAGCAGTGTGAAGGGGGACTATGGCTACACCTTC
-,-,TRBJ2-2,TRBV7-9,CASSLRQEDTGELFF,TGTGCCAGCAGCCTCCGACAGGAAGACACCGGGGAGCTGTTTTTT
few,-,TRBJ1-3,TRBV20-1,CSASEGHGNTIYF,TGCAGTGCCAGTGAGGGACATGGAAACACCATATATTTT
-,TRBD1,TRBJ2-1,TRBV7-9,CASSLSSGGNEQFF,TGTGCCAGCAGCTTATCGTCAGGGGGCAATGAGCAGTTCTTC
-,TRBD1,TRBJ2-3,TRBV5-1,CASSYGTGAGTDTQYF,TGCGCCAGCAGCTATGGGACAGGGGCAGGCACAGATACGCAGTATTTT
-,-,TRBJ2-5,TRBV28,CASSFQQYQETQYF,TGTGCCAGCAGTTTTCAGCAGTACCAAGAGACCCAGTACTTC
-,-,TRBJ2-5,TRBV12-3/TRBV12-4,CASSQKLAGETQYF,TGTGCCAGCAGTCAAAAGTTAGCCGGAGAGACCCAGTACTTC
-,TRBD2,TRBJ2-3,TRBV2,CASKTSGGPLPNTDTQYF,TGTGCCAGCAAGACTAGCGGGGGGCCTCTTCCCAACACAGATACGCAGTATTTT
many,-,TRBJ2-2,TRBV12-3/TRBV12-4,CASSRTYTGELFF,TGTGCCAGCAGTCGGACCTACACCGGGGAGCTGTTTTTT
-,-,TRBJ2-7,TRBV20-1,CSARDFRTTGYEQYF,TGCAGTGCTAGAGATTTTAGGACCACAGGGTACGAGCAGTACTTC
many,-,TRBJ1-1,TRBV20-1,CSANPRGGYGEAFF,TGCAGTGCCAACCCCAGGGGTGGGTACGGGGAAGCTTTCTTT
-,TRBD1,TRBJ2-3,TRBV15,CATSRGWTGADTQYF,TGTGCCACCAGCAGAGGGTGGACAGGGGCAGATACGCAGTATTTT
many,TRBD1,TRBJ2-7,TRBV25-1,CASSEGTGSYEQYF,TGTGCCAGCAGTGAGGGGACAGGTTCCTACGAGCAGTACTTC
-,-,TRBJ1-4,TRBV28,CASSWDPERGEKLFF,TGTGCCAGCAGTTGGGACCCCGAGAGAGGCGAAAAACTGTTTTTT
few,-,TRBJ2-2,TRBV9,CASSVGDNTGELFF,TGTGCCAGCAGCGTAGGAGACAACACCGGGGAGCTGTTTTTT
few,-,TRBJ2-7,TRBV12-3/TRBV12-4,CASSLSRQGSYEQYF,TGTGCCAGCAGTTTATCCCGGCAGGGGTCCTACGAGCAGTACTTC
-,TRBD1,TRBJ2-1,TRBV3-1,CASRQGKQGALLGMPVDNEQFF,TGTGCCAGCAGACAAGGGAAACAGGGGGCTTTACTAGGGATGCCAGTCGACAATGAGCAGTTCTTC
-,TRBD2,TRBJ2-3,TRBV5-6,CASSLSGVAGNTQYF,TGTGCCAGCAGCTTGAGCGGGGTGGCGGGCAATACGCAGTATTTT
-,-,TRBJ2-5,TRBV28,CASNPTGGGTQETQYF,TGTGCCAGCAATCCGACAGGTGGAGGGACCCAAGAGACCCAGTACTTC
-,-,TRBJ2-1,TRBV20-1,CSARDQQGFYNEQFF,TGCAGTGCTAGAGATCAACAGGGTTTCTACAATGAGCAGTTCTTC
-,-,TRBJ2-3,TRBV5-1,CASGPWVGRDTQYF,TGCGCCAGCGGCCCCTGGGTGGGCCGCGATACGCAGTATTTT
-,TRBD1,TRBJ1-1,TRBV5-6,CASSFWTGGNTEAFF,TGTGCCAGCAGCTTTTGGACAGGGGGCAATACTGAAGCTTTCTTT
-,-,TRBJ2-1,TRBV4-2,CASSQDLLTGINEQFF,TGTGCCAGCAGCCAAGATCTACTTACAGGGATCAATGAGCAGTTCTTC
-,-,TRBJ2-7,TRBV3-1,CASSHIDSYEQYF,TGTGCCAGCAGCCATATCGACTCCTACGAGCAGTACTTC
-,TRBD2,TRBJ2-7,TRBV4-1,CASSHLAGGYEQYF,TGCGCCAGCAGCCACCTAGCGGGGGGGTACGAGCAGTACTTC
-,TRBD2,TRBJ2-7,TRBV29-1,CSVVRGGYEQYF,TGCAGCGTTGTTCGGGGGGGCTACGAGCAGTACTTC
few,TRBD2,TRBJ2-7,TRBV4-1,CASSQEDGLGGEGTYEQYF,TGCGCCAGCAGCCAAGAAGACGGACTGGGGGGGGAGGGCACCTACGAGCAGTACTTC
-,-,TRBJ2-3,TRBV10-3,CAIRDRTTDTQYF,TGTGCCATCAGAGACAGGACCACAGATACGCAGTATTTT
few,-,TRBJ1-6,TRBV4-1,CASSQATRNSPLHF,TGCGCCAGCAGCCAAGCGACCCGTAATTCACCCCTCCACTTT
-,-,TRBJ2-2,TRBV29-1,CSVGLGFTGELFF,TGCAGCGTTGGGTTGGGGTTCACCGGGGAGCTGTTTTTT
few,-,TRBJ1-1,TRBV28,CASSSSLTGMNTEAFF,TGTGCCAGCAGTTCCTCTTTGACAGGAATGAACACTGAAGCTTTCTTT
few,-,TRBJ2-5,TRBV10-3,CAISESWETQYF,TGTGCCATCAGTGAGTCGTGGGAGACCCAGTACTTC
-,TRBD1,TRBJ2-2,TRBV18,CASSPTADRATGELFF,TGTGCCAGCTCACCCACCGCCGACAGGGCAACCGGGGAGCTGTTTTTT
many,-,TRBJ2-5,TRBV6-5,CASRETQYF,TGTGCCAGCAGAGAGACCCAGTACTTC
-,-,TRBJ2-7,TRBV4-1,CASSREAQYYEQYF,TGCGCCAGCAGCCGAGAGGCGCAGTACTACGAGCAGTACTTC
few,-,TRBJ2-7,TRBV20-1,CSARPSSYEQYF,TGCAGTGCTAGACCCAGCAGCTACGAGCAGTACTTC